The source of this TCR beta chain is a study of cytomegalovirus exposure and HLA in healthy donors. Study-wide findings and caveats: Using a false discovery rate of 0.05, a later analysis showed that approximately 17,000 TCR beta sequences were associated with HLA alleles. HLA restriction was apparent for most CMV-associated TCR beta chains in a later analysis. In a later analysis, V- and J-gene trimming of beta chains associated with a DCLRE1C missense variant, replicated independently. Excluded: some indistinguishable V segments such as TRBV6-2 and TRBV6-3.

Note on this clone: Antigen: not known.

Amplification used 60 Vbeta primers and 13 Jbeta primers. The table came from immunoSEQ multiplex PCR; TCRdb's copy has only in-frame clones and leaves some out. The repertoire holds over 85,000 clones, with about 80% as singletons. V was trimmed by 6 bases and J by 5 bases, leaving 11 bases between them. The V gene's germline CDR1 is MNHEY and CDR2 SVGAGI. The length of the CDR3 is 14 residues. The TCR comes from a woman aged 55-70 years in good health and CMV-seropositive. This chain uses TRBV6-5 with TRBJ1-6; D call uncertain. Sequenced material: PBMCs. CDR3 residues: CASRTGIHNSPLHF. As DNA, the CDR3 is TGTGCCAGCAGGACCGGGATCCATAATTCACCCCTCCACTTT.